The clone carrying this T cell receptor beta chain was picked up a small number of times. This sample is part of a study of control samples from healthy donors and cancer patients. The assay was immunoSEQ multiplex PCR, and TCRdb's table has in-frame clones only and misses some. The sample lists 150,000 to 200,000 clones, about 90% seen once, with approximately 1.4% in the top ten. This TCR came from a woman aged 45-65 years in good health. Sequences were obtained from blood.

DNA for the CDR3: TGTGCCAGCAGCGGGGCGGGGGCGAAGAACACCGGGGAGCTGTTTTTT. It codes for CASSGAGAKNTGELFF. The chain has TRBV9 and TRBJ2-2; TRBD2 is a possible D gene (7 bases). The CDR3 runs 16 residues. The germline gives CDR1 SGDLS, CDR2 YYNGEE. Trimming removed 3 bases from V and 1 base from J, with 13 bases in between.